This T cell receptor (beta chain) stems from a study of beta chain features in type 1 diabetes. Study details: Patients looked much like healthy donors when it came to age, gender and cell yields.

This clone was counted a few times. Its target is not known. All of the isolated RNA was reverse transcribed, so expressed TCRB transcripts were sequenced. Naive, central memory and regulatory T cell samples came to a mean of approximately 3.3 million reads. This table comes from immunoSEQ multiplex PCR, and its TCRdb copy is limited to in-frame clones, with some not included. The profile shows around 500,000 clones, around 30% of them singletons. CD4+ naive, central memory, regulatory and stem cell-like memory cells were sorted via CD45RO/CCR7/CD25/CD127/CD95/CD27. Study-level points and caveats: Possible PCR preference for shorter templates applied equally to patients and controls.

Looked up from germline, CDR1 is KGHSH and CDR2 is LQKENI. The CDR3 contains 14 residues. V was shortened by 6 bases and J by 6 bases, with 18 bases between the two germline ends. The clonotype originates from a man aged 18 to 35 in good health. Sample: naive CD4+ T cells from blood. The chain is built from TRBV18 and TRBJ2-7; TRBD2 is a possible D gene (6 bases). The CDR3 region is CASSPGSLEGEQYF. The CDR3 region has the DNA TGTGCCAGCTCGCCCGGGAGTCTAGAGGGCGAGCAGTACTTC.